Listed below are T cell receptor beta chains from one sample, sequenced in a study of CD8+ T cells in alopecia areata. Clones were sequenced by immunoSEQ multiplex PCR, and TCRdb holds only the in-frame ones, with some missing. The sample records some 190,000 clones, 50% to 60% being singletons. Source: CD4+ T cells sorted from blood, taken at week 4, from a patient treated with tofacitinib. These receptor sequences come from a human donor with alopecia areata. Each CDR3 is given with its conserved first and last residue. The order of the fields is V gene, J gene, CDR3 protein.

V gene: TRBV29-1; J gene: TRBJ1-5; CDR3 protein: CSATGGVNQPQHF
V gene: TRBV10-2; J gene: TRBJ2-7; CDR3 protein: CASSTRQGVYEQYF
V gene: TRBV11-2; J gene: TRBJ2-2; CDR3 protein: CASSLAALAGRTGELFF
V gene: TRBV11-2; J gene: TRBJ1-5; CDR3 protein: CASSLDRGGNQPQHF
V gene: TRBV18; J gene: TRBJ1-2; CDR3 protein: CAGSPALDYGYTF
V gene: TRBV19; J gene: TRBJ2-5; CDR3 protein: CASSMTGGGGETQYF
V gene: TRBV5-4; J gene: TRBJ2-1; CDR3 protein: CASSSQGSYNEQFF
V gene: TRBV29-1; J gene: TRBJ2-1; CDR3 protein: CSSTGEGGLRSEQFF
V gene: TRBV4-2; J gene: TRBJ2-2; CDR3 protein: CASSQDGGTGELFF
V gene: TRBV19; J gene: TRBJ1-2; CDR3 protein: CASSVQGIGGYTF
V gene: TRBV4-3; J gene: TRBJ1-2; CDR3 protein: CASSRQGSYGYTF
V gene: TRBV29-1; J gene: TRBJ2-3; CDR3 protein: CSVRSTGEVTQYF
V gene: TRBV10-3; J gene: TRBJ2-5; CDR3 protein: CAISGGRLETQYF
V gene: TRBV7-2; J gene: TRBJ2-3; CDR3 protein: CASSLEFRAGGPPPYF
V gene: TRBV30; J gene: TRBJ2-1; CDR3 protein: CAWGNPRGGRAYNEQFF
V gene: TRBV5-1; J gene: TRBJ2-7; CDR3 protein: CASRAGQSPYEQYF
V gene: TRBV30; J gene: TRBJ2-1; CDR3 protein: CAWSGNLYNEQFF
V gene: TRBV11-2; J gene: TRBJ2-7; CDR3 protein: CASSLAGGSYEQYF
V gene: TRBV7-2; J gene: TRBJ2-5; CDR3 protein: CASSRDPAETQYF
V gene: TRBV19; J gene: TRBJ1-2; CDR3 protein: CATRPGQGSGYTF
V gene: TRBV11-2; J gene: TRBJ2-4; CDR3 protein: CASSLAGAKNIQYF
V gene: TRBV6-5; J gene: TRBJ1-2; CDR3 protein: CASRFRGSNYGYTF
V gene: TRBV30; J gene: TRBJ2-3; CDR3 protein: CAWTAGLAGIGGDTDTQYF
V gene: TRBV5-1; J gene: TRBJ1-5; CDR3 protein: CASSPRTGASNQPQHF
V gene: TRBV29-1; J gene: TRBJ2-1; CDR3 protein: CSVKRTSGSYNEQFF
V gene: TRBV30; J gene: TRBJ2-3; CDR3 protein: CAWKQQLSTDTQYF
V gene: TRBV30; J gene: TRBJ2-5; CDR3 protein: CAWSGGETQYF
V gene: TRBV14; J gene: TRBJ2-1; CDR3 protein: CASSQETRPNNEQFF